This T cell receptor (beta chain) was sequenced in a study of Ad26.COV2.S vaccination and SARS-CoV-2 variants. Looking at the study overall: Donor got 5x10^10 or 1x10^11 viral particles of Ad26.COV2.S. General study results and limits: Substantial breadth in spike-specific CD8+ and CD4+ T cell responses was reportedly seen after vaccination.

This sample's treatment: roughly 20 received Ad26.COV2.S at low or high dose, single or two shots; about five received placebo; per-sample allocation not given. Specimens were obtained on day 63 following the first vaccine or placebo injection. With regard to this clone: Its cognate antigen is unknown.

Germline CDR1 SGHNT, CDR2 YYREEE (reference sequence). The junction had 11 bases not matched to a gene; V was cut back by 4 bases and J by 2 bases. The length of the CDR3 is 16 residues. Profiling relied on immunoSEQ multiplex PCR, and the TCRdb table lists in-frame clones only, not all of them. The sample holds about 410,000 clones; about 88% are singletons and the top ten take around 3.4%. This material consisted of peripheral blood, taken in a trial of Ad26.COV2.S vaccine versus placebo. This rearrangement joins TRBV5-4 to TRBJ2-7, with 8 bases lining up with TRBD2. This TCR was recovered from a person between 18 and 65 years old who received the Ad26.COV2.S COVID-19 vaccine or a placebo. The CDR3: CASSRGGGGRPYEQYF. The DNA of the CDR3 is TGTGCCAGCAGCCGGGGGGGCGGGGGCCGCCCCTACGAGCAGTACTTC.